The clone carrying this T cell receptor (beta chain) was seen more than once but under ten times. Trimming cost V 6 bases and J 4 bases, with 18 bases left between them. CDR3 length equals 15 residues. This sample stems from a study of blood T cells in healthy people across ages. It was with a sample-barcoded 5' primer and a J-beta primer mix that a second PCR of roughly 7 to 11 cycles was run. One entry per CDR3 protein results from TCRdb running MiXCR on the 5' RACE reads. In the table there are roughly 1,100,000 distinct CDR3 sequences, around 27% of which are singletons. These records were also assigned to another study, of T cells of mothers and their children.

The receptor comes from a girl aged 2-10 years in good health. The chain has TRBV12-3 or TRBV12-4 and TRBJ2-5; TRBD1 might be the D (5 bases). The sequencing input was blood. CDR3 sequence reads: CASSFGGADGETQYF. The CDR3 coding sequence is TGTGCCAGCAGCTTTGGTGGGGCTGATGGAGAGACCCAGTACTTC.